The rows below give T cell receptor beta chains drawn from one sample of a study of spatial heterogeneity in lung cancer. TCRdb called the 5' RACE reads again in MiXCR, with one record for every CDR3 protein. The sample lists tens of thousands of distinct CDR3 sequences; approximately 12% were seen once. The input for sequencing was PBMCs, taken at surgery. Source of these receptors: a male donor with early-stage non-small cell lung cancer. Each CDR3 is given with its conserved first and last residue. D genes are given only for firm matches. Rows give clone size only sometimes, using once, few, many, or a class for an expanded clone.

V: TRBV5-1; J: TRBJ2-7; D: TRBD2; size: few; CDR3: CATRPTGGSSYEQYF; DNA: TGCGCCACCCGTCCTACAGGCGGGAGCTCCTACGAGCAGTACTTC
V: TRBV20-1; J: TRBJ1-1; D: TRBD1; size: many; CDR3: CSAPQGAVGTEAFF; DNA: TGCAGTGCTCCGCAGGGGGCGGTGGGCACTGAAGCTTTCTTT
V: TRBV5-6; J: TRBJ2-4; D: .; size: .; CDR3: CASSTAGTENIQYF; DNA: TGTGCCAGCAGCACGGCCGGGACGGAAAACATTCAGTACTTC
V: TRBV3-1; J: TRBJ2-1; D: .; size: .; CDR3: CASSQDGARVGQGEQFF; DNA: TGTGCCAGCAGCCAAGATGGGGCCAGGGTGGGGCAAGGTGAGCAGTTCTTC
V: TRBV20-1; J: TRBJ1-5; D: .; size: few; CDR3: CSASTASNQPQHF; DNA: TGCAGTGCTAGTACGGCTAGCAATCAGCCCCAGCATTTT
V: TRBV23-1; J: TRBJ2-2; D: TRBD2; size: few; CDR3: CASSHPGGGLFTGELFF; DNA: TGCGCCAGCAGTCACCCCGGGGGGGGTTTGTTCACCGGGGAGCTGTTTTTT
V: TRBV5-8; J: TRBJ1-6; D: .; size: few; CDR3: CASSLVSPLHF; DNA: TGTGCCAGCAGCTTGGTTTCACCCCTCCACTTT
V: TRBV5-6; J: TRBJ2-5; D: .; size: few; CDR3: CASSPTRTRSYQETQYF; DNA: TGTGCCAGCAGCCCGACTAGGACGAGATCGTACCAAGAGACCCAGTACTTC
V: TRBV10-1; J: TRBJ2-7; D: TRBD1; size: many; CDR3: CASKPGTGPYEQYF; DNA: TGCGCCAGCAAACCCGGGACAGGACCCTACGAGCAGTACTTC
V: TRBV14; J: TRBJ2-5; D: .; size: .; CDR3: CASSQVLGETQYF; DNA: TGTGCCAGCAGCCAAGTTCTGGGAGAGACCCAGTACTTC
V: TRBV5-1; J: TRBJ1-5; D: .; size: .; CDR3: CASSLGVTNNQPQHF; DNA: TGCGCCAGCAGCTTGGGTGTGACAAACAATCAGCCCCAGCATTTT
V: TRBV12-3/TRBV12-4; J: TRBJ2-3; D: TRBD2; size: few; CDR3: CASSLSLAVADTQYF; DNA: TGTGCCAGCAGTTTATCCCTAGCGGTCGCAGATACGCAGTATTTT
V: TRBV9; J: TRBJ2-3; D: .; size: many; CDR3: CASSPAWADTQYF; DNA: TGTGCCAGCAGCCCAGCCTGGGCAGATACGCAGTATTTT
V: TRBV4-3; J: TRBJ1-2; D: TRBD1; size: .; CDR3: CASSQRQGDGYTF; DNA: TGCGCCAGCAGCCAACGACAGGGTGACGGCTACACCTTC
V: TRBV20-1; J: TRBJ2-7; D: TRBD2; size: .; CDR3: CSARDLSGGLPYEQYF; DNA: TGCAGTGCTAGAGATCTAAGCGGGGGGTTACCCTACGAGCAGTACTTC
V: TRBV12-3/TRBV12-4; J: TRBJ1-4; D: .; size: many; CDR3: CASSSHGTNEKLFF; DNA: TGTGCCAGCAGTTCCCATGGCACTAATGAAAAACTGTTTTTT
V: TRBV5-6; J: TRBJ2-7; D: .; size: .; CDR3: CASSSVEGQYF; DNA: TGTGCCAGCAGCTCAGTCGAAGGGCAGTACTTC
V: TRBV4-1; J: TRBJ2-2; D: .; size: .; CDR3: CASSQDWGDTGELFF; DNA: TGCGCCAGCAGCCAAGATTGGGGGGACACCGGGGAGCTGTTTTTT
V: TRBV28; J: TRBJ2-3; D: TRBD2; size: .; CDR3: CASSSPDGAGWTDTQYF; DNA: TGTGCCAGCAGTTCGCCTGATGGAGCGGGGTGGACAGATACGCAGTATTTT
V: TRBV10-2; J: TRBJ2-6; D: .; size: .; CDR3: CASKEGSGANVLTF; DNA: TGCGCCAGCAAGGAAGGCTCTGGGGCCAACGTCCTGACTTTC
V: TRBV12-3/TRBV12-4; J: TRBJ1-5; D: .; size: few; CDR3: CASSFYLGADQPQHF; DNA: TGTGCCAGCAGTTTCTATCTGGGGGCGGATCAGCCCCAGCATTTT
V: TRBV7-9; J: TRBJ2-2; D: .; size: few; CDR3: CASSLWLGSAKRSPGELFF; DNA: TGTGCCAGCAGCTTATGGTTGGGTTCGGCAAAACGAAGCCCCGGGGAGCTGTTTTTT
V: TRBV7-2; J: TRBJ2-3; D: TRBD2; size: .; CDR3: CASSLANSGVLHF; DNA: TGTGCCAGCAGCTTAGCAAATAGCGGGGTTTTGCATTTT
V: TRBV5-6; J: TRBJ2-2; D: .; size: .; CDR3: CASTDRPTNTGELFF; DNA: TGTGCCAGCACGGACAGACCTACGAACACCGGGGAGCTGTTTTTT
V: TRBV6-6; J: TRBJ1-5; D: .; size: .; CDR3: CASSYSKSNQPQHF; DNA: TGTGCCAGCAGTTACTCCAAAAGCAATCAGCCCCAGCATTTT
V: TRBV20-1; J: TRBJ2-3; D: TRBD1; size: .; CDR3: CSARTGAFTDTQYF; DNA: TGCAGTGCCAGGACAGGGGCCTTCACAGATACGCAGTATTTT
V: TRBV20-1; J: TRBJ2-1; D: TRBD2; size: .; CDR3: CSARTGLAGDREQFF; DNA: TGCAGTGCTAGGACGGGACTAGCGGGAGATCGGGAGCAGTTCTTC
V: TRBV7-9; J: TRBJ2-1; D: TRBD2; size: .; CDR3: CASSRRLAGGGNEQFF; DNA: TGTGCCAGCAGTAGACGACTAGCGGGAGGAGGCAATGAGCAGTTCTTC
V: TRBV6-2/TRBV6-3; J: TRBJ2-3; D: .; size: few; CDR3: CASRKGTPDTQYF; DNA: TGTGCCAGCAGAAAGGGGACCCCAGATACGCAGTATTTT
V: TRBV5-1; J: TRBJ2-3; D: .; size: many; CDR3: CASSADHPRDTQYF; DNA: TGCGCCAGCAGCGCAGATCATCCGCGAGATACGCAGTATTTT
V: TRBV5-1; J: TRBJ2-1; D: .; size: many; CDR3: CASSPGSYNEQFF; DNA: TGCGCCAGCAGCCCCGGATCCTACAATGAGCAGTTCTTC
V: TRBV20-1; J: TRBJ1-6; D: .; size: few; CDR3: CSASTGDDSPLHF; DNA: TGCAGTGCCAGCACGGGAGATGATTCACCCCTCCACTTT
V: TRBV28; J: TRBJ2-1; D: .; size: few; CDR3: CASEETLYNEQFF; DNA: TGTGCCAGCGAGGAGACACTCTACAATGAGCAGTTCTTC
V: TRBV28; J: TRBJ1-1; D: TRBD1; size: few; CDR3: CASSLRDSGEAFF; DNA: TGTGCCAGCAGTCTCCGGGACAGTGGTGAAGCTTTCTTT
V: TRBV19; J: TRBJ2-3; D: TRBD1; size: many; CDR3: CASTALDRGKTDTQYF; DNA: TGTGCCAGTACCGCCCTGGACAGGGGGAAGACAGATACGCAGTATTTT
V: TRBV20-1; J: TRBJ2-1; D: .; size: few; CDR3: CSANRGREQFF; DNA: TGCAGTGCTAACCGGGGTCGGGAGCAGTTCTTC
V: TRBV7-2; J: TRBJ2-5; D: .; size: .; CDR3: CASSLVYGAWERDQQETQYF; DNA: TGTGCCAGCAGCTTAGTCTACGGCGCGTGGGAGAGGGACCAGCAAGAGACCCAGTACTTC
V: TRBV6-6; J: TRBJ1-1; D: .; size: .; CDR3: CASTRGATEAFF; DNA: TGTGCCAGCACCCGTGGGGCCACTGAAGCTTTCTTT
V: TRBV5-1; J: TRBJ2-7; D: .; size: many; CDR3: CASSPRQDSYEQYF; DNA: TGCGCCAGCAGCCCAAGACAGGACTCCTACGAGCAGTACTTC
V: TRBV11-2; J: TRBJ2-5; D: TRBD1; size: many; CDR3: CASSGQGAGTQYF; DNA: TGTGCCAGCAGCGGACAGGGGGCAGGGACCCAGTACTTC
V: TRBV28; J: TRBJ2-3; D: .; size: few; CDR3: CASSLGQTNTQYF; DNA: TGTGCCAGCAGCCTCGGACAGACAAATACGCAGTATTTT
V: TRBV6-5; J: TRBJ1-1; D: TRBD1; size: .; CDR3: CASRWFAGQRVKDTEAFF; DNA: TGTGCCAGCAGGTGGTTTGCGGGACAGAGGGTGAAGGACACTGAAGCTTTCTTT
V: TRBV18; J: TRBJ1-2; D: .; size: .; CDR3: CASSPEDSIYGYTF; DNA: TGTGCCAGCTCACCAGAAGACAGCATCTATGGCTACACCTTC
V: TRBV14; J: TRBJ2-7; D: TRBD2; size: few; CDR3: CASSQVQRGAGYEQYF; DNA: TGTGCCAGCAGCCAAGTCCAGCGGGGGGCGGGCTACGAGCAGTACTTC
V: TRBV7-8; J: TRBJ2-3; D: .; size: few; CDR3: CASSLQAGFLTDTQYF; DNA: TGTGCCAGCAGCTTACAGGCGGGATTCCTCACAGATACGCAGTATTTT
V: TRBV3-1; J: TRBJ1-2; D: .; size: many; CDR3: CASSPRDGYGYTF; DNA: TGTGCCAGCAGCCCACGGGACGGCTATGGCTACACCTTC
V: TRBV29-1; J: TRBJ2-3; D: .; size: many; CDR3: CSVEVLGRTQYF; DNA: TGCAGCGTTGAAGTATTGGGGCGTACGCAGTATTTT
V: TRBV20-1; J: TRBJ2-7; D: .; size: .; CDR3: CSARKVSEQYF; DNA: TGCAGTGCTAGGAAGGTTTCCGAGCAGTACTTC
V: TRBV29-1; J: TRBJ2-5; D: .; size: .; CDR3: CSAEDPPQTQYF; DNA: TGCAGCGCAGAAGACCCACCCCAGACCCAGTACTTC
V: TRBV29-1; J: TRBJ1-1; D: .; size: few; CDR3: CSVGWGGDAFF; DNA: TGCAGCGTTGGTTGGGGTGGGGATGCTTTCTTT
V: TRBV6-2/TRBV6-3; J: TRBJ1-1; D: TRBD1; size: .; CDR3: CASSYQGAATNTEAFF; DNA: TGTGCCAGCAGTTACCAGGGGGCGGCGACCAACACTGAAGCTTTCTTT
V: TRBV7-2; J: TRBJ2-7; D: TRBD2; size: many; CDR3: CASSSGLVAYEQYF; DNA: TGTGCCAGCAGCTCAGGACTAGTCGCGTACGAGCAGTACTTC
V: TRBV14; J: TRBJ1-6; D: .; size: few; CDR3: CASSQASGVSPLHF; DNA: TGTGCCAGCAGCCAAGCTTCCGGCGTTTCACCCCTCCACTTT
V: TRBV12-3/TRBV12-4; J: TRBJ2-5; D: TRBD1; size: few; CDR3: CASSLGQGIGETQYF; DNA: TGTGCCAGCAGTTTGGGACAGGGGATTGGAGAGACCCAGTACTTC
V: TRBV10-3; J: TRBJ2-7; D: .; size: few; CDR3: CAISRDFIGSSSYEQYF; DNA: TGTGCCATCAGCCGAGACTTTATCGGGTCGAGCTCCTACGAGCAGTACTTC
V: TRBV6-5; J: TRBJ2-7; D: TRBD2; size: few; CDR3: CASNPGGTYEQYF; DNA: TGTGCCAGCAATCCGGGAGGGACCTACGAGCAGTACTTC
V: TRBV3-1; J: TRBJ2-5; D: TRBD2; size: many; CDR3: CASSQEPTSGGWQETQYF; DNA: TGTGCCAGCAGCCAAGAACCGACTAGCGGGGGATGGCAAGAGACCCAGTACTTC